This T cell receptor beta chain emerged from a study of blood T cell repertoires in COVID-19. Germline V gene sequence: CDR1 KGHDR, CDR2 SFDVKD. The CDR3 has 13 residues. The V gene lost 6 bases and the J gene lost 6 bases, with 11 bases spanning the gap. Method: immunoSEQ multiplex PCR; TCRdb's copy keeps in-frame clones and lacks some. This table has about 130,000 clones, roughly 87% appearing once. The chain recombines TRBV24-1 with TRBJ1-5; weak D call: TRBD1 (6 bases). Material: peripheral blood. This TCR derives from a man aged 80 or over with active or convalescent COVID-19. The CDR3 loop is CATSWGGGQPQHF. For the CDR3, the DNA is TGTGCCACCAGTTGGGGGGGCGGTCAGCCCCAGCATTTT.